This paragraph covers one T cell receptor (beta chain) sequence. Its antigen is unidentified. This entry comes from a study of response to subunit inactivated influenza vaccine. In TCRdb, the RT-PCR reads were re-called with MiXCR into one record per CDR3 protein. The sample lists about 650,000 distinct CDR3 sequences; less than 20% were seen once. This CDR3 is 15 amino acids long. The germline gives CDR1 DFQATT, CDR2 SNEGSKA (reference sequence). V was clipped by 6 bases and J by 1 base; unmatched bases: 8. Study-wide findings and caveats: New T cells are recruited in small numbers by each seasonal influenza vaccination, according to the authors' suggestion.

The clonotype comes from a man aged 50 to 59 who received an inactivated influenza vaccine. The starting material was PBMCs from blood, obtained less than 13 days after vaccination. This chain uses TRBV20-1 with TRBJ2-7; TRBD2 matches at 11 bases. The CDR3 is CSADEGLAESYEQYF. The CDR3 DNA reads TGCAGTGCAGACGAGGGACTAGCGGAATCCTACGAGCAGTACTTC.